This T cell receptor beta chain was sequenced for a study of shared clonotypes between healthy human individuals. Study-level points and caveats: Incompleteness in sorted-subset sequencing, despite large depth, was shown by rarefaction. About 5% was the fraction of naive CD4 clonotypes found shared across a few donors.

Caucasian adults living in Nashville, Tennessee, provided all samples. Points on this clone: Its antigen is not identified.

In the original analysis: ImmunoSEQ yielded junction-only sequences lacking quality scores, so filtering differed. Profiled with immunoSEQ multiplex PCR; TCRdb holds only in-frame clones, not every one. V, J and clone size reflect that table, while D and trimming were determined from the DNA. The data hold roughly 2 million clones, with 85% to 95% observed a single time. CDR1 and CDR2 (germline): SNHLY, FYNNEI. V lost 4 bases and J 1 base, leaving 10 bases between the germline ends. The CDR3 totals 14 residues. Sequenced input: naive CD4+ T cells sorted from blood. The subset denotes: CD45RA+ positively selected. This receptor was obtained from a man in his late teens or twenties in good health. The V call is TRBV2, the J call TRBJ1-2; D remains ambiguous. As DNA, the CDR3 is TGTGCCAGCAGTGTGGCGGGAGGTAACTATGGCTACACCTTC. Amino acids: CASSVAGGNYGYTF.